Following are 26 T cell receptor beta chains from one sample sequenced in a study of radiation and T cells in renal cell carcinoma. Profiling relied on immunoSEQ multiplex PCR, and the TCRdb table lists in-frame clones only, not all of them. Counted here are some 130,000 clones, 80% to 90% occurring once; the ten biggest clones make up about 1.9%. Time point given: blood 2 weeks post-SBRT. Treatment here: 15 Gy SBRT to primary tumor, nephrectomy 4 weeks later. The source material was blood, sampled from a patient whose treatment included radiotherapy and nephrectomy. These receptors all stem from a woman aged 55-70 years with renal cell carcinoma.

This clone was seen a handful of times. The chain employs TRBV5-4 and TRBJ2-1, with D tentatively TRBD2 (6 bases). CDR3 size: 13 residues. V was cut by 4 bases and J by 7 bases, with 12 bases left in between. Germline CDR1 reads SGHNT; CDR2 reads YYREEE (reference sequence). Here the CDR3 reads CASSSPGGNEQFF. CDR3 bases: TGTGCCAGCAGCAGTCCAGGAGGGAATGAGCAGTTCTTC.

The CDR3 bases are TGCGCCAGCAGCCCCAGCTCTGGGGCCAACGTCCTGACTTTC. The encoded protein is CASSPSSGANVLTF. V usage is TRBV4-3 and J usage is TRBJ2-6; D gene ambiguous. Trimming left V 4 bases short and J 0 bases short, with 4 bases between. In germline, CDR1 is LGHNA, CDR2 YSLEER. The CDR3 loop spans 14 amino acids.

As DNA, the CDR3 is TGTGCCAGCAGCCTACTAACTAGCGTGAACACCGGGGAGCTGTTTTTT. Protein: CASSLLTSVNTGELFF. The chain is built from TRBV7-2 and TRBJ2-2; 7 nucleotides agree with TRBD2. The germline gives CDR1 SGHTA, CDR2 FQGNSA. CDR3 length equals 16 residues. V was clipped by 5 bases and J by 1 base; unmatched bases: 7.

This clone was observed a single time. This chain links TRBV5-4 with TRBJ2-7; D gene unclear. CDR1 and CDR2 (germline): SGHNT, YYREEE (reference sequence). V was cut by 0 bases and J by 0 bases, with 7 bases left in between. This CDR3 is 14 amino acids long. The CDR3 region has the DNA TGTGCCAGCAGCTTGGCCCTCGGCTCCTACGAGCAGTACTTC. Translation gives CASSLALGSYEQYF.

The rearrangement joins TRBV11-3 to TRBJ2-5; 7 positions match TRBD2. J gave up 5 bases and V 5 bases, and 5 bases lay outside the gene matches. This CDR3 has 13 amino acids. Germline V gene lookup returns CDR1 SGHNT and CDR2 YENEEA. CDR3 nucleotides: TGTGCCAGCAGCCATCGGGGGGAGGAGACCCAGTACTTC. It codes for CASSHRGEETQYF.

CDR3 protein: CASGFRVSYEQYF. CDR3 coding DNA: TGTGCCAGCGGATTTAGGGTTTCCTACGAGCAGTACTTC. The chain has TRBV19 and TRBJ2-7; D gene uncertain. V was pared by 9 bases and J by 1 base, with 13 bases between. The V gene's germline CDR1 is LNHDA and CDR2 SQIVND (reference sequence). The CDR3 extends over 13 amino acids.

J is TRBJ1-4 and V is TRBV30; no clear D gene. This CDR3 has 13 residues. CDR1 and CDR2 from the germline V gene are GTSNPN and SVGIG (reference sequence). The germline V and J ends were trimmed by 2 bases and 4 bases, with 8 bases remaining between them. The CDR3 here is CAWSLGYNEKLFF. The CDR3 DNA follows: TGTGCCTGGAGTTTGGGGTATAATGAAAAACTGTTTTTT.

This chain uses TRBV27 with TRBJ2-7, with D hard to call. The CDR3 runs to 14 residues. Germline CDR1 is MNHEY and CDR2 is SMNVEV (reference sequence). Trimming pared 5 bases from V and 4 bases from J, leaving 15 bases between. This CDR3 is CASSRSYPPYEQYF. The CDR3 DNA reads as TGTGCCAGCAGTCGATCATATCCCCCTTACGAGCAGTACTTC.

This chain uses TRBV5-4 with TRBJ2-5; TRBD1 matches 9 bases. This CDR3 spans 13 amino acids. CDR1 and CDR2 from the germline V gene are SGHNT and YYREEE (reference sequence). Losses at the gene ends were 7 bases for V and 3 bases for J; bases not matched to a gene: 4. DNA of the CDR3: TGTGCCAGCGGAGGACAGGGGAAAGAGACCCAGTACTTC. Protein: CASGGQGKETQYF. Full variable domain (rest looked up from reference TRBV5-4 and TRBJ2-5): ETGVTQSPTHLIKTRGQQVTLRCSSQSGHNTVSWYQQALGQGPQFIFQYYREEENGRGNFPPRFSGLQFPNYSSELNVNALELDDSALYLCASGGQGKETQYFGPGTRLLVL.

This clone was observed once. The V gene is TRBV11-2, the J gene TRBJ2-1; 11 bases match TRBD1. V lost 0 bases and J lost 12; bases outside the gene matches: 7. Per germline, CDR1 SGHAT and CDR2 FQNNGV. The CDR3 covers 15 residues. This CDR3 is CASSLEGRTGGGQFF. The CDR3 nucleotides are TGTGCCAGCAGCTTAGAGGGCCGGACAGGGGGCGGGCAGTTCTTC.

The V and J genes are TRBV6-5 and TRBJ1-1; D unresolved. The germline V gene encodes CDR1 MNHEY and CDR2 SVGAGI. CDR3 length: 15 amino acids. V was pared by 2 bases and J by 0 bases, with 10 bases between. The chain's CDR3 is CASSYHRSMNTEAFF. Written as DNA, the CDR3 is TGTGCCAGCAGTTACCATAGGTCAATGAACACTGAAGCTTTCTTT.

V gene TRBV6-6 combines with J gene TRBJ1-3; 7 bases are shared with TRBD1. This CDR3 spans 14 amino acids. The V segment lost 5 bases and the J segment 2 bases; nucleotides outside the gene matches: 3. The germline V gene encodes CDR1 MNHNY and CDR2 SVGAGI (reference sequence). CDR3 nucleotide sequence: TGTGCCAGCAGTCTCGGGACAGCTGGAAACACCATATATTTT. Its translation is CASSLGTAGNTIYF.

This sequence joins TRBV4-2 and TRBJ1-1; D may be TRBD1 (5 bases). Deletions cut 4 bases from V and 4 bases from J, with 13 bases between. Germline V gene lookup returns CDR1 LGHNA and CDR2 YNFKEQ. There are 14 residues in the CDR3. CDR3 protein: CASSRGGDVTEAFF. The CDR3 DNA reads as TGTGCCAGCAGCCGGGGGGGGGACGTCACTGAAGCTTTCTTT.

V gene TRBV4-2 combines with J gene TRBJ1-2; maybe TRBD1 (6 bases). The CDR3 length is 16 residues. Between the trimmed V and J ends, which lost 4 bases and 0 bases, there was a span of 15 bases. Germline V lookup: CDR1 LGHNA, CDR2 YNFKEQ. The CDR3 sequence is CASSRGGDNSNYGYTF. CDR3 bases: TGTGCCAGCAGCCGGGGGGGGGACAACTCTAACTATGGCTACACCTTC.

CDR3 sequence: CSVTRSGFTDTQYF. CDR3 bases: TGCAGCGTTACACGTTCGGGGTTCACAGATACGCAGTATTTT. The chain recombines TRBV29-1 with TRBJ2-3, with TRBD2 as a possible D gene (5 bases). CDR3 size: 14 residues. V lost 5 bases and J lost 2, with 14 bases in between. CDR1 and CDR2 from the germline V gene are SQVTM and ANQGSEA.

This sequence joins TRBV28 and TRBJ2-1; 12 nucleotides agree with TRBD2. V trimming: 6 bases; J trimming: 8 bases; junction bases outside the gene matches: 14. Germline CDR1 is MDHEN and CDR2 is SYDVKM. The CDR3 covers 17 residues. CDR3 region: CASRGGLAGFFRDEQFF. The CDR3 nucleotides read TGTGCCAGCAGAGGCGGACTAGCGGGATTCTTTCGTGATGAGCAGTTCTTC.

The V call is TRBV7-6, the J call TRBJ2-3; D gene ambiguous. CDR3 size: 14 residues. Germline V gene lookup returns CDR1 SGHVS and CDR2 FNYEAQ. Deletions cut 0 bases from V and 5 bases from J, with 9 bases between. The CDR3 loop reads CASSLASGIDTQYF. In nucleotides, the CDR3 is TGTGCCAGCAGCTTAGCGTCAGGCATAGATACGCAGTATTTT.

This clone was seen more than once but under ten times. This chain uses TRBV7-2 with TRBJ1-2; D unresolved. CDR1 SGHTA and CDR2 FQGNSA come from the germline V gene. Trimming took 5 bases from V and 4 from J, leaving 14 bases between them. The CDR3 is 14 amino acids. CDR3 DNA: TGTGCCAGCAGCCCAGAGCGGGGATTCTATGGCTACACCTTC. It specifies CASSPERGFYGYTF.

With regard to this clone: The junction differs from germline at one of its ends, possibly a read error. The chain recombines TRBV19 with TRBJ1-2, with a tentative D call TRBD1 (5 bases). The germline V gene encodes CDR1 LNHDA and CDR2 SQIVND (reference sequence). There are 18 residues in the CDR3. CDR3 bases: TGTGCCAGTAGTAAGGTTGAAACAGGAACTCACACCGCCTATGGTTACACCTTC. It yields the protein CASSKVETGTHTAYGYTF.

V gene TRBV7-9 combines with J gene TRBJ1-1; no firm D call. The CDR3 contains 11 residues. Trimming cost V 5 bases and J 8 bases, with 9 bases left between them. Germline V gene data show CDR1 as SEHNR and CDR2 as FQNEAQ (reference sequence). The CDR3 protein is CASSREAEAFF. CDR3 sequence (DNA): TGTGCCAGCAGCCGCGAAGCAGAAGCTTTCTTT.

The chain carries TRBV11-1 and TRBJ2-1, with TRBD1 matching 9 bases. CDR1 is SGHAT and CDR2 is FQDESV in the germline V gene (reference sequence). After removal of 5 bases from V and 8 bases from J, the junction contained 16 bases not matched to a gene. This CDR3 is 17 amino acids long. CDR3 amino acids: CASSPRTGEGRRDEQFF. The DNA for the CDR3 is TGTGCCAGCAGCCCCCGGACAGGGGAAGGGCGTCGGGATGAGCAGTTCTTC.

V and J are TRBV4-1 and TRBJ2-7; tentative D call: TRBD1 (5 bases). The CDR3 is 14 residues long. The germline V gene has CDR1 MGHRA and CDR2 YSYEKL. Trimming left V 3 bases short and J 6 bases short, with 15 bases between. The CDR3 region is CASSHRHPQGEQYF. The CDR3 nucleotides are TGCGCCAGCAGCCACCGACACCCCCAGGGCGAGCAGTACTTC.

The genes are TRBV4-1 and TRBJ2-1; 8 positions agree with TRBD1. This CDR3 region has 14 residues. J lost 11 bases, V lost 8 bases, and 14 bases had no gene match. Germline V gene data show CDR1 as MGHRA and CDR2 as YSYEKL. CDR3 sequence (DNA): TGCGCCAGCCGAACCCAGGGGGCTACGGGTCAGCAGTTCTTC. Translated, it gives CASRTQGATGQQFF.

The chain is built from TRBV7-2 and TRBJ2-5, with 9 bases matching TRBD2. With V trimmed by 1 base and J by 1 base, 4 bases remained unmatched. The CDR3 runs to 16 residues. CDR1 SGHTA and CDR2 FQGNSA come from the germline V gene. The chain's CDR3 is CASSLGSSGAQETQYF. The CDR3, as DNA: TGTGCCAGCAGCTTAGGCTCTAGCGGGGCCCAAGAGACCCAGTACTTC. The variable domain in full, with the rest retrieved from reference TRBV7-2 and TRBJ2-5, is GAGVSQSPSNKVTEKGKDVELRCDPISGHTALYWYRQSLGQGLEFLIYFQGNSAPDKSGLPSDRFSAERTGGSVSTLTIQRTQQEDSAVYLCASSLGSSGAQETQYFGPGTRLLVL.

This rearrangement joins TRBV27 to TRBJ1-1; D remains ambiguous. The V and J ends lost 3 bases and 0 bases respectively, with 14 bases between them. The CDR3 has 16 residues. From germline, CDR1 is MNHEY and CDR2 SMNVEV (reference sequence). The CDR3 DNA reads as TGTGCCAGCAGTTTGATAAGACCGTCGGTGAACACTGAAGCTTTCTTT. Its translation: CASSLIRPSVNTEAFF.

The chain employs TRBV7-6 and TRBJ2-2; D unclear. V was shortened by 0 bases and J by 1 base, with 3 bases between the two germline ends. Germline lookup yields CDR1 SGHVS and CDR2 FNYEAQ. The CDR3 spans 14 residues. The chain's CDR3 is CASSLARNTGELFF. Here the CDR3 DNA reads TGTGCCAGCAGCTTAGCCAGGAACACCGGGGAGCTGTTTTTT.